This T cell receptor (beta chain) emerged from a study of cytomegalovirus exposure and HLA in healthy donors. Study-wide points: TCR beta sequences reportedly predicted the HLA-A and HLA-B alleles of most subjects accurately.

As for this clone: The antigen is unknown.

This CDR3 contains 13 residues. Germline V gene lookup returns CDR1 GTSNPN and CDR2 SVGIG (reference sequence). Trimming took 2 bases from V and 2 from J; bases not matched to a gene: 3. The PCR contained 60 Vbeta and 13 Jbeta primers. TCRdb's copy holds only in-frame clones and misses some; the assay was immunoSEQ multiplex PCR. The sample includes 90,000 to 140,000 clones, 13% to 15% seen only once; the top ten take about 0.8%. The V call is TRBV30, the J call TRBJ2-7; 7 bases line up with TRBD1. This TCR was recovered from a female donor in good health and CMV-seronegative. The material sequenced was PBMCs. The CDR3 DNA reads TGTGCCTGGAGTTCGGGACAGACCTACGAGCAGTACTTC. Translation: CAWSSGQTYEQYF.